The 26 T cell receptor beta chains presented below share a single source sample, sequenced in a study of shared clonotypes between healthy human individuals. Assay used: immunoSEQ multiplex PCR; TCRdb lists only in-frame clones, some missing. The sample records a few million clones, about 93% being singletons. CD8 cells classed as naive were CD45RO-negative and positively selected for CCR7, excluding terminally differentiated effector memory CD45RA+ cells. Source material: naive CD8+ T cells from PBMCs. All receptors derive from a man younger than 35 in good health. Some clones in this sample may be carry-over from other donors' samples.

The J gene is TRBJ2-1, the V gene TRBV4-1, with 10 bases aligning to TRBD2. From germline, CDR1 is MGHRA and CDR2 YSYEKL. The CDR3 runs 16 residues. With 0 bases clipped from V and 10 bases from J, the junction kept 9 bases outside the gene matches. CDR3 nucleotides: TGCGCCAGCAGCCAAGATCAGGCTAGCGGGAGCCGCGAGCAGTTCTTC. Amino acid sequence: CASSQDQASGSREQFF.

This rearrangement joins TRBV9 to TRBJ2-7; TRBD1 aligns across 9 bases. V shed 2 bases, J shed 5 bases, and the junction held 8 bases outside the gene matches. Germline-derived CDR1 and CDR2 are SGDLS and YYNGEE. This CDR3 is built from 15 residues. The CDR3 DNA reads as TGTGCCAGCAGCGTCGACGACAGGGGGATTGACGAGCAGTACTTC. As protein: CASSVDDRGIDEQYF.

V is TRBV9 and J is TRBJ1-4; D remains ambiguous. Trimming stripped 3 bases from V and 2 bases from J, with 11 bases between. Looked up from germline, CDR1 is SGDLS and CDR2 is YYNGEE. This CDR3 spans 15 amino acids. The CDR3 nucleotides are TGTGCCAGCAGCGCAGGCCTTACGACTAATGAAAAACTGTTTTTT. Translation gives CASSAGLTTNEKLFF.

The rearrangement joins TRBV10-3 to TRBJ2-1; no definite D call. The CDR3 length is 13 residues. The germline V gene encodes CDR1 ENHRY and CDR2 SYGVKD. The V end lost 6 bases, the J end lost 8 bases, and 14 bases lay between the germline ends. Here the CDR3 reads CAIRAVLGDEQFF. In DNA form, the CDR3 reads TGTGCCATCAGGGCAGTCCTAGGCGATGAGCAGTTCTTC.

J is TRBJ2-7 and V is TRBV7-8, with D possibly TRBD1 on 6 matching bases. Germline CDR1 and CDR2: SGHVS and FQNEAQ. The CDR3 extends over 15 amino acids. V gave up 5 bases and J gave up 4 bases, with 18 bases separating them. The CDR3 reads CASSEGRDNLYEQYF. The CDR3 DNA sequence: TGTGCCAGCAGCGAAGGCCGGGACAACCTGTACGAGCAGTACTTC.

This clone was recorded once. The chain recombines TRBV10-3 with TRBJ2-5, with 9 bases that match TRBD2. Losses at the gene ends were 9 bases for V and 2 bases for J; bases not matched to a gene: 4. Germline values: CDR1 ENHRY, CDR2 SYGVKD. This CDR3 has 13 residues. Here the CDR3 DNA reads TGTGCCATAGCCGGACTAGCGCAAGAGACCCAGTACTTC. Residues: CAIAGLAQETQYF.

The CDR3 nucleotides read TGCGCCAGCAGCGACAAGGAGGAACCCACTAATGAAAAACTGTTTTTT. Residues: CASSDKEEPTNEKLFF. V and J are TRBV4-1 and TRBJ1-4; D is unclear. Germline loops: CDR1 MGHRA, CDR2 YSYEKL. The germline V and J ends were trimmed by 5 bases and 2 bases, with 15 bases remaining between them. The CDR3 spans 16 residues.

The V and J genes are TRBV28 and TRBJ1-2, with 9 bases identical to TRBD1. Germline V gene data show CDR1 as MDHEN and CDR2 as SYDVKM. There are 15 residues in the CDR3. Trimming removed 6 bases from V and 0 bases from J; junction bases left unmatched: 5. The CDR3 nucleotides are TGTGCCAGCAGGGACCGGGACAGGGCTAACTATGGCTACACCTTC. This gives the protein CASRDRDRANYGYTF.

The chain combines TRBV27 with TRBJ2-5; 11 positions match TRBD2. With V trimmed by 2 bases and J by 3 bases, 2 bases remained unmatched. Germline CDR1 and CDR2: MNHEY and SMNVEV (reference sequence). The length of the CDR3 is 15 residues. The CDR3 DNA sequence: TGTGCCAGCAGTTTAACTAGCGGGAGAAAAGAGACCCAGTACTTC. Translation gives CASSLTSGRKETQYF.

This chain connects TRBV6-5 to TRBJ2-1; D remains ambiguous. The germline V and J ends were trimmed by 1 base and 7 bases, with 17 bases remaining between them. CDR3 length: 16 residues. Germline CDR1 reads MNHEY; CDR2 reads SVGAGI. The CDR3 DNA is TGTGCCAGCAGTTACTACCCCGGGCCGATCCCTAATGAGCAGTTCTTC. This codes for CASSYYPGPIPNEQFF.

Turning to this clone: A much larger clone is a single base away; this may be a read error. Other DNA sequences in the sample encode the same CDR3. The V gene is TRBV5-6, the J gene TRBJ2-1; D unclear. CDR3 length: 12 residues. The germline CDR1 and CDR2 sequences are SGHDT and YYEEEE. With 0 bases removed from V and 5 bases from J, the gap between germline ends came to 3 bases. The CDR3 sequence: CASSLGNNEQFF. The CDR3, as DNA: TGTGCCAGCAGCTTGGGGAACAATGAGCAGTTCTTC.

As for this clone: This sample also contains other DNA sequences that code for the same CDR3. The CDR3 spells CASSLSGGSNQPQHF. In DNA, the CDR3 is TGTGCCAGCAGTTTAAGTGGAGGTAGCAATCAGCCCCAGCATTTT. The V and J genes are TRBV28 and TRBJ1-5; D is unclear. CDR1 and CDR2 (germline): MDHEN, SYDVKM. V lost 2 bases and J lost 0, with 8 bases in between. The length of the CDR3 is 15 residues.

The V call is TRBV9, the J call TRBJ2-5; D perhaps matches TRBD1 (5 bases). Looked up from germline, CDR1 is SGDLS and CDR2 is YYNGEE. The V and J ends lost 3 bases and 5 bases respectively, with 17 bases between them. The CDR3 length is 15 residues. The CDR3 sequence is CASSAQPGSVETQYF. The CDR3 bases are TGTGCCAGCAGCGCCCAACCAGGGTCGGTGGAGACCCAGTACTTC.

The genes are TRBV6-5 and TRBJ2-3; no clear D. CDR1 and CDR2 (germline): MNHEY, SVGAGI. The CDR3 consists of 13 residues. V shed 2 bases and J shed 2 bases, with 5 bases lying between them. The DNA for the CDR3 is TGTGCCAGCAGTTACGGCAACACAGATACGCAGTATTTT. Protein sequence: CASSYGNTDTQYF.

J is TRBJ2-1 and V is TRBV7-6; D might be TRBD2 (6 bases). V lost 6 bases to trimming and J lost 7 bases, with 22 bases between them. The CDR3 totals 16 residues. The V gene's germline CDR1 is SGHVS and CDR2 FNYEAQ. The CDR3 reads CASSYNRLGVGNEQFF. CDR3 DNA sequence: TGTGCCAGCAGTTACAATAGACTAGGGGTTGGGAATGAGCAGTTCTTC.

The V call is TRBV15, the J call TRBJ2-5; 7 positions agree with TRBD2. CDR1 LNHNV and CDR2 YYDKDF come from the germline V gene (reference sequence). The CDR3 has 14 amino acids. Trimming took 3 bases from V and 4 from J; bases not matched to a gene: 5. CDR3 loop: CATSSPGGGETQYF. The CDR3 DNA sequence: TGTGCCACCAGCAGCCCGGGGGGAGGAGAGACCCAGTACTTC. Supplemented by reference TRBV15 and TRBJ2-5, the full variable domain reads DAMVIQNPRYQVTQFGKPVTLSCSQTLNHNVMYWYQQKSSQAPKLLFHYYDKDFNNEADTPDNFQSRRPNTSFCFLDIRSPGLGDTAMYLCATSSPGGGETQYFGPGTRLLVL.

The chain recombines TRBV29-1 with TRBJ2-1; 13 bases are a match to TRBD2. V dropped 6 bases and J dropped 7; count of bases not matched to a gene: 3. CDR1 is SQVTM, CDR2 ANQGSEA, per germline. The CDR3 covers 13 residues. The CDR3 DNA reads as TGCAGCGTGGTGACTAGCGGGAGGAATGAGCAGTTCTTC. It codes for CSVVTSGRNEQFF.

This clone was observed a single time. The CDR3 spells CASSLSTGRRETQYF. The CDR3 DNA is TGTGCCAGCAGTTTATCGACAGGGCGCAGGGAGACCCAGTACTTC. This chain links TRBV27 with TRBJ2-5; 7 nucleotides agree with TRBD1. V was pared by 0 bases and J by 5 bases, with 6 bases of the junction left unmatched. Germline loops: CDR1 MNHEY, CDR2 SMNVEV (reference sequence). The CDR3 spans 15 residues.

This chain uses TRBV19 with TRBJ1-2; D is undetermined. V dropped 5 bases and J dropped 0 bases, with 10 bases sitting between them. The germline V gene encodes CDR1 LNHDA and CDR2 SQIVND (reference sequence). The CDR3 runs 14 residues. CDR3 nucleotide sequence: TGTGCCAGTAGTTTGGGCCTTTCTAACTATGGCTACACCTTC. Translated: CASSLGLSNYGYTF.

The V and J genes are TRBV29-1 and TRBJ2-3; TRBD1 matches 7 bases. The trim removed 5 bases at V and 0 bases at J, leaving 8 bases unmatched. This CDR3 has 15 residues. Germline-derived CDR1 and CDR2 are SQVTM and ANQGSEA. The CDR3 loop reads CSVQRDSFSTDTQYF. The CDR3 DNA reads as TGCAGCGTTCAACGGGACAGCTTCAGCACAGATACGCAGTATTTT.

The chain couples TRBV19 to TRBJ2-1; TRBD1 aligns across 8 bases. The CDR3 is 16 residues long. With V trimmed by 9 bases and J by 2 bases, 12 bases remained unmatched. Germline CDR1 reads LNHDA; CDR2 reads SQIVND (reference sequence). CDR3 DNA: TGTGCCAGCAAGGCTTCAACGGGACAGGCCTACAATGAGCAGTTCTTC. Amino acids: CASKASTGQAYNEQFF.

V is TRBV13 and J is TRBJ1-2, with a tentative D call TRBD1 (5 bases). CDR3 length: 15 residues. The V end was cut by 4 bases, the J end by 4 bases, with 16 bases between. Germline-derived CDR1 and CDR2 are PRHDT and FYEKMQ (reference sequence). The CDR3 protein is CASSSRDGTSYGYTF. For the CDR3, the DNA is TGTGCCAGCAGCTCCCGGGACGGTACCTCCTATGGCTACACCTTC.

This chain connects TRBV14 to TRBJ2-7, with a tentative D call TRBD2 (6 bases). This CDR3 has 16 residues. The V gene's germline CDR1 is SGHDN and CDR2 FVKESK. Trimming removed 5 bases at V and 2 bases at J, with 19 bases between. This CDR3 is CASSTPGRQLPYEQYF. The CDR3 DNA follows: TGTGCCAGCAGCACCCCGGGGAGGCAACTTCCCTACGAGCAGTACTTC.

The chain has TRBV7-3 and TRBJ2-1; 9 bases line up with TRBD2. This CDR3 comprises 17 residues. CDR1 is SGHTA and CDR2 is FQGTGA in the germline V gene. V lost 5 bases and J lost 5; bases outside the gene matches: 13. The CDR3 spells CASSVSGLAPYHNEQFF. The CDR3 bases are TGTGCCAGCAGCGTATCGGGACTAGCACCCTATCACAATGAGCAGTTCTTC.

This chain connects TRBV19 to TRBJ1-3; D call uncertain. CDR1 is LNHDA, CDR2 SQIVND, per germline (reference sequence). This CDR3 is 14 amino acids long. Trimming took off 5 bases at V and 4 bases at J, with 12 bases between the two ends. CDR3 sequence reads: CASSFDLEGNTIYF. The CDR3, as DNA: TGTGCCAGTAGTTTTGACCTTGAAGGAAACACCATATATTTT.

The chain combines TRBV6-5 with TRBJ1-1; D gene uncertain. CDR3 size: 15 residues. Germline V CDR1 and CDR2: MNHEY, SVGAGI. Trimming left V 5 bases short and J 1 base short, with 14 bases between. This chain's CDR3 is CASSTPRPPNTEAFF. CDR3 nucleotides: TGTGCCAGCAGTACCCCGCGGCCACCGAACACTGAAGCTTTCTTT.